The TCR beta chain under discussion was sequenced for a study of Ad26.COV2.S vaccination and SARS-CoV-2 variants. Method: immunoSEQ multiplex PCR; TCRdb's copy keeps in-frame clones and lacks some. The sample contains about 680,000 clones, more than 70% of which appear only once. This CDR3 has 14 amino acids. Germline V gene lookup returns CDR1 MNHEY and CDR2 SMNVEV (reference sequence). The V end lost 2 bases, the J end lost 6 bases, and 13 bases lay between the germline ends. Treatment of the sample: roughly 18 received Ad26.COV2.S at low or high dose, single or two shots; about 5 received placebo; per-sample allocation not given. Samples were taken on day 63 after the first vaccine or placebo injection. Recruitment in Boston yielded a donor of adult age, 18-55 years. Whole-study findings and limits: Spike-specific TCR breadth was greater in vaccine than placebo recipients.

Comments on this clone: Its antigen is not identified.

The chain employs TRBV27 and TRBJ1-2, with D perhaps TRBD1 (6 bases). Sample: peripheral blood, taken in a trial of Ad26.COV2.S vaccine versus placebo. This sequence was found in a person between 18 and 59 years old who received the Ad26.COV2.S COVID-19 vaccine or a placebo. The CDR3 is CASSLDGGRDGYTF. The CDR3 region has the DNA TGTGCCAGCAGTTTAGATGGGGGGCGCGATGGCTACACCTTC.